The entry below describes one T cell receptor (beta chain). What it recognizes is unknown. Per the germline V gene, CDR1 is LNHDA and CDR2 is SQIVND (reference sequence). The junction had 4 bases not matched to a gene; V was cut back by 5 bases and J by 3 bases. The CDR3 length is 14 residues. This entry belongs to a study of cytomegalovirus exposure and HLA in healthy donors. Study-wide findings and caveats: TCR beta chains numbering more than 150 were designated cytomegalovirus-associated. Using the classifier, cytomegalovirus status was reportedly diagnosed with high specificity and sensitivity. Under in vitro conditions, three CMV-associated chains were confirmed as specific for CMV antigens.

The method was immunoSEQ multiplex PCR; TCRdb's version includes in-frame clones alone and lacks a portion of them. The data show about 200,000 clones, around 87% seen once. The donors were part of the approximately 130-subject validation cohort, which stood apart from the approximately 700-subject first cohort. The sequencing input was PBMCs. The TCR sequence derives from a woman aged 18-29 years in good health and CMV-seropositive. This sequence joins TRBV19 and TRBJ2-1, with 7 bases identical to TRBD2. CDR3 residues: CASSHSGYYNEQFF. DNA for the CDR3: TGTGCCAGTAGTCATAGCGGGTACTACAATGAGCAGTTCTTC.